This T cell receptor beta chain appears in the sequencing data of a study of T-cell reconstitution after alpha-beta-depleted transplantation in children. The CDR3 is 17 amino acids. In germline, CDR1 is LGHNA, CDR2 YSLEER. The V gene lost 0 bases and the J gene lost 2 bases, with 11 bases spanning the gap. Preparation of the TCRbeta library was carried out with unique molecular identifiers. TCRdb re-analysed the PCR reads in MiXCR, keeping a single row per CDR3 protein. The sample yields some 600,000 distinct CDR3 sequences, 16% seen once. This clonotype was observed a few times. This chain uses TRBV4-3 with TRBJ2-6; no clear D gene. The sample was PBMCs from the stem cell graft donor, taken from the stem cell graft. The TCR was taken from a human donor who donated a stem cell graft to a child with acute myeloid leukemia. CDR3 sequence (DNA): TGCGCCAGCAGCCAAGATCCCGTGTCCACTGGGGCCAACGTCCTGACTTTC. It specifies CASSQDPVSTGANVLTF.